Following are 23 T cell receptor beta chains from one sample sequenced in a study of T-cell memory formation after mild COVID-19. Each CDR3 protein is one row after TCRdb ran MiXCR on the 5' RACE reads. The sample includes fewer than 450,000 distinct CDR3 sequences, about 21% seen only once; the top ten take under 15%. The sample was PBMCs or a T cell subset sorted from them (not recorded which). The receptors were gathered from an adult woman who had mild COVID-19 (a few samples of this study predate the infection). Cell type and time point are not known.

The rearrangement uses TRBV11-2 and TRBJ1-2, with D perhaps TRBD1 (5 bases). Germline V gene lookup returns CDR1 SGHAT and CDR2 FQNNGV. The CDR3 runs to 15 residues. V lost 1 base to trimming and J lost 4 bases, with 13 bases between them. The DNA of the CDR3 is TGTGCCAGCAGCTTAGTAGAAGGGGTTACCTATGGCTACACCTTC. Protein product: CASSLVEGVTYGYTF.

V is TRBV15 and J is TRBJ2-7; 7 bases align to TRBD1. The CDR3 contains 15 residues. Germline V gene lookup returns CDR1 LNHNV and CDR2 YYDKDF (reference sequence). The trim removed 2 bases at V and 0 bases at J, leaving 4 bases unmatched. The CDR3 nucleotides are TGTGCCACCAGCAGAATACAGGGGTACTCCTACGAGCAGTACTTC. Residues: CATSRIQGYSYEQYF.

This clonotype was recorded a few times. The chain couples TRBV6-6 to TRBJ2-1, with 8 bases identical to TRBD2. CDR1 and CDR2 (germline): MNHNY, SVGAGI (reference sequence). With 0 bases clipped from V and 8 bases from J, the junction kept 6 bases outside the gene matches. This CDR3 has 15 amino acids. CDR3 protein: CASSYSGTRIDEQFF. CDR3 nucleotides: TGTGCCAGCAGTTACTCCGGGACTAGAATCGATGAGCAGTTCTTC.

This CDR3 is CASSPLGGVSEQYF. The CDR3, as DNA: TGTGCCAGCAGTCCCCTAGGGGGGGTCTCCGAGCAGTACTTC. This chain links TRBV12-3 or TRBV12-4 with TRBJ2-7; TRBD2 is a possible D gene (7 bases). This CDR3 is built from 14 residues. V dropped 5 bases and J dropped 6 bases, with 17 bases sitting between them.

The sample holds a few counts of this clonotype. V is TRBV6-6 and J is TRBJ2-7; 11 positions match TRBD1. Germline V gives CDR1 MNHNY, CDR2 SVGAGI (reference sequence). The CDR3 extends over 14 amino acids. V lost 6 bases to trimming and J lost 7 bases; unmatched junction nucleotides: 8. The CDR3 is CASRGTGGLGEQYF. In DNA, the CDR3 is TGTGCCAGCAGGGGGACAGGGGGTCTGGGTGAGCAGTACTTC.

This clonotype came up a few times. J is TRBJ2-1 and V is TRBV7-8, with TRBD2 matching over 12 bases. The germline V gene encodes CDR1 SGHVS and CDR2 FQNEAQ. The CDR3 totals 13 residues. V lost 2 bases, J lost 15 bases, and 5 bases stayed unmatched. The CDR3 sequence: CASSLRTSGIVFF. The CDR3 DNA reads TGTGCCAGCAGCTTACGGACTAGCGGGATCGTGTTCTTC.

The chain has TRBV6-6 and TRBJ1-3; the D is unclear. Trimming took off 6 bases at V and 0 bases at J, with 9 bases between the two ends. Germline CDR1 MNHNY, CDR2 SVGAGI (reference sequence). The CDR3 extends over 14 amino acids. The chain's CDR3 is CASRTPGSGNTIYF. In DNA, the CDR3 is TGTGCCAGCAGGACACCCGGCTCTGGAAACACCATATATTTT.

This clonotype showed up just a few times. The chain couples TRBV6-5 to TRBJ1-3, with D possibly being TRBD1 (5 bases). Germline loops: CDR1 MNHEY, CDR2 SVGAGI. CDR3 size: 16 residues. V was cut by 7 bases and J by 0 bases, with 16 bases left in between. Here the CDR3 reads CASTQGGLSSGNTIYF. CDR3 nucleotide sequence: TGTGCCAGCACCCAGGGTGGGCTGAGCTCTGGAAACACCATATATTTT.

V and J are TRBV19 and TRBJ2-2, with a weak D call TRBD1 (5 bases). With 4 bases removed from V and 6 bases from J, the gap between germline ends came to 12 bases. Germline V lookup: CDR1 LNHDA, CDR2 SQIVND (reference sequence). The CDR3 covers 14 residues. CDR3 DNA sequence: TGTGCCAGTAGTAGCCCAACAGGATCCGGGGAGCTGTTTTTT. It encodes CASSSPTGSGELFF. Full variable domain (outside the CDR3, taken from reference TRBV19 and TRBJ2-2): DGGITQSPKYLFRKEGQNVTLSCEQNLNHDAMYWYRQDPGQGLRLIYYSQIVNDFQKGDIAEGYSVSREKKESFPLTVTSAQKNPTAFYLCASSSPTGSGELFFGEGSRLTVL.

Only a few counts were recorded for this clonotype. The gene calls are TRBV5-1 and TRBJ1-2; tentative D call: TRBD1 (6 bases). In germline, CDR1 is SGHRS, CDR2 YFSETQ. V was pared by 0 bases and J by 5 bases, with 11 bases between. The CDR3 extends over 14 amino acids. The CDR3 spells CASSLGQAGYGYTF. Written as DNA, the CDR3 is TGCGCCAGCAGCTTGGGACAGGCGGGGTATGGCTACACCTTC.

This clonotype has only a few counts. This chain links TRBV7-7 with TRBJ2-5, with TRBD2 matching 7 bases. The junction had 9 bases not matched to a gene; V was cut back by 6 bases and J by 5 bases. The germline CDR1 and CDR2 sequences are SSHAT and FNYEAQ (reference sequence). The CDR3 spans 14 residues. Here the CDR3 DNA reads TGTGCCAGCAGTTCTCGCGGGGGTCGGGAGACCCAGTACTTC. Translated, it gives CASSSRGGRETQYF.

This clonotype was found many times. The rearrangement links TRBV12-3 or TRBV12-4 to TRBJ2-7; 7 bases fit TRBD2. After removal of 3 bases from V and 9 bases from J, the junction contained 11 bases not matched to a gene. The CDR3 loop spans 14 amino acids. CDR3 nucleotide sequence: TGTGCCAGCAGTTTGGGGGGGGAAGTAAAAGTGCAGTACTTC. Encoded protein: CASSLGGEVKVQYF.

This clonotype occurred many times. V and J are TRBV7-9 and TRBJ2-7; D is ambiguous. The V end lost 5 bases, the J end lost 6 bases, and 11 bases lay between the germline ends. Looked up from germline, CDR1 is SEHNR and CDR2 is FQNEAQ (reference sequence). The CDR3 sequence is 12 residues long. As DNA, the CDR3 is TGTGCCAGCAGCCCATTGGGTCCCGAGCAGTACTTC. This translates into CASSPLGPEQYF.

This clonotype has just a few counts. The V call is TRBV7-2, the J call TRBJ1-1; no clear D. Germline CDR1 is SGHTA and CDR2 is FQGNSA. The CDR3 runs 12 residues. Trimming took off 2 bases at V and 4 bases at J, with 5 bases between the two ends. In nucleotides, the CDR3 is TGTGCCAGCAGCTTACCGCCCACTGAAGCTTTCTTT. It encodes CASSLPPTEAFF.

This clonotype was counted at least ten times. The chain uses TRBV9 and TRBJ2-7, with D perhaps assigned TRBD1 or TRBD2 (5 bases each). V dropped 2 bases and J dropped 5 bases, with 20 bases sitting between them. CDR1 is SGDLS, CDR2 YYNGEE, per germline. CDR3 size: 16 residues. CDR3 sequence reads: CASSVDGTVNTDEQYF. Written as DNA, the CDR3 is TGTGCCAGCAGCGTGGACGGGACCGTTAATACCGACGAGCAGTACTTC. The full variable domain, rest sourced from reference TRBV9 and TRBJ2-7, is DSGVTQTPKHLITATGQRVTLRCSPRSGDLSVYWYQQSLDQGLQFLIQYYNGEERAKGNILERFSAQQFPDLHSELNLSSLELGDSALYFCASSVDGTVNTDEQYFGPGTRLTVT.

Only a few counts were recorded for this clonotype. The chain combines TRBV12-3 or TRBV12-4 with TRBJ2-2; maybe TRBD2 (6 bases). V was clipped by 7 bases and J by 3 bases, with 18 bases between them. The CDR3 runs 16 residues. CDR3: CASTSFVGGDTGELFF. For the CDR3, the DNA is TGTGCCAGCACCTCTTTTGTCGGAGGGGACACCGGGGAGCTGTTTTTT.

This sequence joins TRBV12-3 or TRBV12-4 and TRBJ1-3; a weak D match, TRBD1 (5 bases). Deletions cut 6 bases from V and 0 bases from J, with 18 bases between. The CDR3 covers 17 residues. The CDR3 nucleotides read TGTGCCAGCAGCCCTGGGGGGGTGAACTTCTCTGGAAACACCATATATTTT. Residues: CASSPGGVNFSGNTIYF.

There are a few counts of this clonotype. This chain links TRBV5-1 with TRBJ2-1, with no clear D. Germline values: CDR1 SGHRS, CDR2 YFSETQ. With 0 bases removed from V and 8 bases from J, the gap between germline ends came to 15 bases. This CDR3 has 15 amino acids. The CDR3 protein is CASSLGAGNRHEQFF. CDR3 DNA: TGCGCCAGCAGCTTGGGTGCAGGCAACCGGCATGAGCAGTTCTTC.

The chain links TRBV4-1 to TRBJ2-2; D gene unclear. V was pared by 1 base and J by 0 bases, with 9 bases between. Germline V gives CDR1 MGHRA, CDR2 YSYEKL. CDR3 length: 16 residues. In nucleotides, the CDR3 is TGCGCCAGCAGCCAAGTAATAGTCGCGAACACCGGGGAGCTGTTTTTT. Protein sequence: CASSQVIVANTGELFF.

This chain joins TRBV7-9 and TRBJ2-7; D is tentatively TRBD1 or TRBD2 (7 bases each). CDR3 length: 12 residues. Trimming stripped 3 bases from V and 11 bases from J, with 14 bases between. The germline V gene encodes CDR1 SEHNR and CDR2 FQNEAQ (reference sequence). The CDR3 sequence is CASSFGGTDEYF. CDR3 DNA: TGTGCCAGCAGCTTCGGGGGGACAGATGAGTACTTC. Together with reference TRBV7-9 and TRBJ2-7, the CDR3 gives the full variable domain: DTGVSQNPRHKITKRGQNVTFRCDPISEHNRLYWYRQTLGQGPEFLTYFQNEAQLEKSRLLSDRFSAERPKGSFSTLEIQRTEQGDSAMYLCASSFGGTDEYFGPGTRLTVT.

The rearrangement links TRBV7-8 to TRBJ2-7; unclear D gene. This CDR3 is built from 14 residues. The V gene lost 2 bases and the J gene lost 3 bases, with 11 bases spanning the gap. The V gene's germline CDR1 is SGHVS and CDR2 FQNEAQ. For the CDR3, the DNA is TGTGCCAGCAGCTTAAACAGCCAAGACTACGAGCAGTACTTC. It encodes CASSLNSQDYEQYF.

V usage is TRBV7-2 and J usage is TRBJ2-3; D is unclear. The CDR3 length is 12 residues. V lost 5 bases and J lost 6, with 9 bases in between. CDR1 and CDR2 (germline): SGHTA, FQGNSA. The CDR3 spells CASSASRDTQYF. The CDR3 bases are TGTGCCAGCAGCGCCTCCCGGGATACGCAGTATTTT. Full variable domain (missing parts from reference TRBV7-2 and TRBJ2-3): GAGVSQSPSNKVTEKGKDVELRCDPISGHTALYWYRQSLGQGLEFLIYFQGNSAPDKSGLPSDRFSAERTGGSVSTLTIQRTQQEDSAVYLCASSASRDTQYFGPGTRLTVL.

This chain connects TRBV7-3 to TRBJ1-5; 7 bases align to TRBD1. This CDR3 has 13 amino acids. In germline, CDR1 is SGHTA, CDR2 FQGTGA. V trimming: 5 bases; J trimming: 6 bases; junction bases outside the gene matches: 4. In DNA, the CDR3 is TGTGCCAGCAGCCCCCAGGGGGGTCAGCCCCAGCATTTT. It yields the protein CASSPQGGQPQHF.